These T cell receptor beta chains were read from a single sample in a study of T cells in Graves' hyperthyroidism and ophthalmopathy. Via MiXCR, TCRdb re-called the multiplex PCR reads, giving one row per CDR3 protein. The profile shows about 680,000 distinct CDR3 sequences, about 35% of them singletons. Sequenced material: blood. All receptors derive from a woman aged 40 to 50 with Graves' hyperthyroidism. Both conserved end residues are part of each CDR3. Each record gives: V gene, CDR3 length, clone size, J gene, D gene, CDR3 protein, CDR3 DNA. D genes are given only for firm matches. The size field is filled for only some rows; it gives once, few, many or a size class.

V gene: TRBV14; CDR3 length: 12; clone size: many; J gene: TRBJ1-1; D gene: NA; CDR3 protein: CASSQLGTEAFF; CDR3 DNA: TGTGCCAGCAGCCAGTTGGGAACTGAAGCTTTCTTT
V gene: TRBV7-9; CDR3 length: 15; clone size: few; J gene: TRBJ1-2; D gene: NA; CDR3 protein: CASSQDPRENYGYTF; CDR3 DNA: TGTGCCAGCAGCCAAGATCCTCGGGAGAACTATGGCTACACCTTC
V gene: TRBV7-3; CDR3 length: 15; clone size: NA; J gene: TRBJ2-5; D gene: NA; CDR3 protein: CASSLTPGRQETQYF; CDR3 DNA: TGTGCCAGCAGCTTAACCCCGGGAAGACAAGAGACCCAGTACTTC
V gene: TRBV19; CDR3 length: 15; clone size: once; J gene: TRBJ2-7; D gene: TRBD1; CDR3 protein: CASSGQGAGSYEQYF; CDR3 DNA: TGTGCCAGTAGTGGACAGGGGGCGGGCTCCTACGAGCAGTACTTC
V gene: TRBV2; CDR3 length: 13; clone size: many; J gene: TRBJ2-5; D gene: NA; CDR3 protein: CASSQGPFETQYF; CDR3 DNA: TGTGCCAGCAGCCAGGGACCGTTTGAGACCCAGTACTTC
V gene: TRBV5-6; CDR3 length: 14; clone size: many; J gene: TRBJ1-3; D gene: NA; CDR3 protein: CASSLDRGVVTIYF; CDR3 DNA: TGTGCCAGCAGCTTGGATAGGGGCGTCGTCACCATATATTTT
V gene: TRBV7-8; CDR3 length: 16; clone size: NA; J gene: TRBJ2-5; D gene: TRBD1; CDR3 protein: CASSHGTGWGQETQYF; CDR3 DNA: TGTGCCAGCAGCCATGGGACAGGGTGGGGCCAAGAGACCCAGTACTTC
V gene: TRBV7-2; CDR3 length: 13; clone size: NA; J gene: TRBJ1-2; D gene: NA; CDR3 protein: CASSRGGPLGYTF; CDR3 DNA: TGTGCCAGCAGCCGGGGGGGCCCCCTTGGCTACACCTTC
V gene: TRBV15; CDR3 length: 13; clone size: many; J gene: TRBJ1-1; D gene: NA; CDR3 protein: CATSRVTRTEAFF; CDR3 DNA: TGTGCCACCAGCAGAGTCACTCGTACTGAAGCTTTCTTT
V gene: TRBV12-3/TRBV12-4; CDR3 length: 13; clone size: few; J gene: TRBJ2-2; D gene: NA; CDR3 protein: CAKSSPSTGELFF; CDR3 DNA: TGTGCCAAATCCTCCCCTTCCACCGGGGAGCTGTTTTTT
V gene: TRBV11-2; CDR3 length: 15; clone size: NA; J gene: TRBJ1-2; D gene: TRBD1; CDR3 protein: CASSQTTGGADGYTF; CDR3 DNA: TGTGCCAGCAGCCAAACGACAGGGGGCGCGGATGGCTACACCTTC
V gene: TRBV19; CDR3 length: 14; clone size: many; J gene: TRBJ1-5; D gene: NA; CDR3 protein: CASSMSGTLQPQHF; CDR3 DNA: TGTGCCAGTAGTATGTCCGGAACCCTTCAGCCCCAGCATTTT
V gene: TRBV10-3; CDR3 length: 15; clone size: NA; J gene: TRBJ2-2; D gene: NA; CDR3 protein: CAISGDTFNTGELFF; CDR3 DNA: TGTGCCATCTCTGGGGACACCTTTAACACCGGGGAGCTGTTTTTT
V gene: TRBV25-1; CDR3 length: 15; clone size: once; J gene: TRBJ1-3; D gene: TRBD1; CDR3 protein: CASVDSDRGGNTIYF; CDR3 DNA: TGTGCCAGCGTTGACTCGGACAGGGGTGGAAACACCATATATTTT
V gene: TRBV15; CDR3 length: 13; clone size: NA; J gene: TRBJ2-3; D gene: NA; CDR3 protein: CATSRADTDTQYF; CDR3 DNA: TGTGCCACCAGCAGAGCGGACACAGATACGCAGTATTTT
V gene: TRBV12-3/TRBV12-4; CDR3 length: 14; clone size: many; J gene: TRBJ2-7; D gene: NA; CDR3 protein: CASSRGLGGYEQYF; CDR3 DNA: TGTGCCAGCTCGAGAGGGCTGGGAGGTTACGAGCAGTACTTC
V gene: TRBV14; CDR3 length: 13; clone size: NA; J gene: TRBJ2-7; D gene: NA; CDR3 protein: CASSSLPGAEQYF; CDR3 DNA: TGTGCCAGCAGCAGCCTGCCGGGGGCCGAGCAGTACTTC
V gene: TRBV20-1; CDR3 length: 13; clone size: many; J gene: TRBJ1-5; D gene: NA; CDR3 protein: CSATQETNQPQHF; CDR3 DNA: TGCAGTGCAACACAGGAGACAAATCAGCCCCAGCATTTT
V gene: TRBV6-1; CDR3 length: 14; clone size: NA; J gene: TRBJ2-3; D gene: NA; CDR3 protein: CASRVHRGTDTQYF; CDR3 DNA: TGTGCCAGCAGAGTACACAGGGGCACAGATACGCAGTATTTT
V gene: TRBV7-2; CDR3 length: 14; clone size: NA; J gene: TRBJ2-7; D gene: TRBD1; CDR3 protein: CASRRQGVNYEQYF; CDR3 DNA: TGTGCCAGCCGCCGACAGGGGGTCAACTACGAGCAGTACTTC
V gene: TRBV30; CDR3 length: 10; clone size: few; J gene: TRBJ1-1; D gene: NA; CDR3 protein: CAWSPTEAFF; CDR3 DNA: TGTGCCTGGAGTCCCACTGAAGCTTTCTTT
V gene: TRBV19; CDR3 length: 13; clone size: NA; J gene: TRBJ1-2; D gene: TRBD1; CDR3 protein: CASSMTGGHGYTF; CDR3 DNA: TGTGCCAGTAGTATGACAGGGGGTCATGGCTACACCTTC
V gene: TRBV7-2; CDR3 length: 14; clone size: NA; J gene: TRBJ1-4; D gene: NA; CDR3 protein: CASSPSATGKKLFF; CDR3 DNA: TGTGCCAGCAGCCCAAGTGCCACAGGGAAAAAACTGTTTTTT
V gene: TRBV12-3/TRBV12-4; CDR3 length: 13; clone size: few; J gene: TRBJ1-6; D gene: NA; CDR3 protein: CASSRGVSSPLHF; CDR3 DNA: TGTGCCAGCAGTCGGGGGGTGAGTTCACCCCTCCACTTT
V gene: TRBV6-5; CDR3 length: 15; clone size: NA; J gene: TRBJ1-1; D gene: TRBD1; CDR3 protein: CASSYRTGGNTEAFF; CDR3 DNA: TGTGCCAGCAGTTACAGGACAGGGGGTAACACTGAAGCTTTCTTT
V gene: TRBV28; CDR3 length: 13; clone size: NA; J gene: TRBJ1-2; D gene: NA; CDR3 protein: CASSQVHNYGYTF; CDR3 DNA: TGTGCCAGCAGTCAGGTCCACAACTATGGCTACACCTTC
V gene: TRBV6-6; CDR3 length: 15; clone size: NA; J gene: TRBJ1-1; D gene: NA; CDR3 protein: CASSYPWNWNTEAFF; CDR3 DNA: TGTGCCAGCAGTTACCCATGGAATTGGAACACTGAAGCTTTCTTT
V gene: TRBV20-1; CDR3 length: 12; clone size: few; J gene: TRBJ2-3; D gene: NA; CDR3 protein: CSAGRSTDTQYF; CDR3 DNA: TGCAGTGCTGGCCGTAGCACAGATACGCAGTATTTT
V gene: TRBV5-1; CDR3 length: 15; clone size: many; J gene: TRBJ2-7; D gene: NA; CDR3 protein: CASSYSSGSSYEQYF; CDR3 DNA: TGCGCCAGCAGCTACTCGTCCGGGTCGAGCTACGAGCAGTACTTC
V gene: TRBV11-1; CDR3 length: 14; clone size: NA; J gene: TRBJ1-5; D gene: NA; CDR3 protein: CASTWGVLSQPQHF; CDR3 DNA: TGTGCCAGCACCTGGGGGGTTTTGAGCCAGCCCCAGCATTTT
V gene: TRBV15; CDR3 length: 16; clone size: NA; J gene: TRBJ1-5; D gene: NA; CDR3 protein: CATSRELSQGDQPQHF; CDR3 DNA: TGTGCCACCAGCAGAGAGTTGTCACAGGGCGATCAGCCCCAGCATTTT
V gene: TRBV7-3; CDR3 length: 12; clone size: NA; J gene: TRBJ1-2; D gene: NA; CDR3 protein: CASSLMEGGYTF; CDR3 DNA: TGTGCCAGCAGCTTAATGGAGGGCGGCTACACCTTC
V gene: TRBV10-3; CDR3 length: 14; clone size: NA; J gene: TRBJ2-6; D gene: NA; CDR3 protein: CATLGWAGANVLTF; CDR3 DNA: TGTGCCACCTTGGGGTGGGCAGGGGCCAACGTCCTGACTTTC
V gene: TRBV4-2; CDR3 length: 16; clone size: NA; J gene: TRBJ2-7; D gene: NA; CDR3 protein: CASSQAAGTTSYEQYF; CDR3 DNA: TGTGCCAGCAGCCAAGCGGCCGGGACCACTTCCTACGAGCAGTACTTC
V gene: TRBV29-1; CDR3 length: 14; clone size: many; J gene: TRBJ2-7; D gene: TRBD2; CDR3 protein: CSAAGTSDSYEQYF; CDR3 DNA: TGCAGCGCCGCCGGGACTAGCGATTCCTACGAGCAGTACTTC
V gene: TRBV6-2/TRBV6-3; CDR3 length: 13; clone size: NA; J gene: TRBJ1-3; D gene: NA; CDR3 protein: CASSYASGNTIYF; CDR3 DNA: TGTGCCAGCAGTTACGCCTCTGGAAACACCATATATTTT
V gene: TRBV9; CDR3 length: 14; clone size: NA; J gene: TRBJ2-2; D gene: NA; CDR3 protein: CASSDLGNTGELFF; CDR3 DNA: TGTGCCAGCAGCGACCTAGGGAACACCGGGGAGCTGTTTTTT
V gene: TRBV29-1; CDR3 length: 14; clone size: many; J gene: TRBJ1-5; D gene: TRBD1; CDR3 protein: CSGTGEGRNQPQHF; CDR3 DNA: TGCAGCGGGACAGGGGAGGGACGCAATCAGCCCCAGCATTTT
V gene: TRBV20-1; CDR3 length: 11; clone size: many; J gene: TRBJ2-7; D gene: NA; CDR3 protein: CSGTVINEQYF; CDR3 DNA: TGCAGTGGGACAGTGATTAACGAGCAGTACTTC
V gene: TRBV20-1; CDR3 length: 13; clone size: many; J gene: TRBJ1-1; D gene: TRBD1; CDR3 protein: CSARRQGDTEAFF; CDR3 DNA: TGCAGTGCTAGACGTCAGGGGGACACTGAAGCTTTCTTT
V gene: TRBV20-1; CDR3 length: 11; clone size: many; J gene: TRBJ1-2; D gene: NA; CDR3 protein: CSLSKADGYTF; CDR3 DNA: TGCAGTCTTAGTAAGGCGGATGGCTACACCTTC
V gene: TRBV25-1; CDR3 length: 15; clone size: many; J gene: TRBJ1-2; D gene: NA; CDR3 protein: CASSQAGTANYGYTF; CDR3 DNA: TGTGCCAGCAGCCAAGCCGGGACGGCTAACTATGGCTACACCTTC
V gene: TRBV2; CDR3 length: 13; clone size: NA; J gene: TRBJ2-7; D gene: NA; CDR3 protein: CASSFQGGDEQYF; CDR3 DNA: TGTGCCAGCAGTTTCCAGGGCGGCGACGAGCAGTACTTC
V gene: TRBV9; CDR3 length: 20; clone size: NA; J gene: TRBJ2-6; D gene: NA; CDR3 protein: CASSLVSRWTDVEGANVLTF; CDR3 DNA: TGTGCCAGCAGCTTAGTTAGCAGATGGACGGACGTGGAGGGGGCCAACGTCCTGACTTTC
V gene: TRBV3-1; CDR3 length: 13; clone size: NA; J gene: TRBJ2-7; D gene: NA; CDR3 protein: CASSLQVPYEQYF; CDR3 DNA: TGTGCCAGCAGCCTACAGGTCCCCTACGAGCAGTACTTC
V gene: TRBV7-2; CDR3 length: 12; clone size: NA; J gene: TRBJ1-1; D gene: NA; CDR3 protein: CASSWDIPEAFF; CDR3 DNA: TGTGCCAGCAGCTGGGATATACCCGAAGCTTTCTTT
V gene: TRBV12-3/TRBV12-4; CDR3 length: 16; clone size: few; J gene: TRBJ1-2; D gene: TRBD1; CDR3 protein: CASSAGAGTEPYGYTF; CDR3 DNA: TGTGCCAGCAGTGCCGGAGCCGGGACAGAGCCTTATGGCTACACCTTC
V gene: TRBV29-1; CDR3 length: 13; clone size: NA; J gene: TRBJ2-5; D gene: TRBD1; CDR3 protein: CSVDQGALETQYF; CDR3 DNA: TGCAGCGTTGACCAGGGGGCGTTGGAGACCCAGTACTTC
V gene: TRBV20-1; CDR3 length: 11; clone size: NA; J gene: TRBJ2-1; D gene: NA; CDR3 protein: CSARGTRGQFF; CDR3 DNA: TGCAGTGCTAGAGGAACCAGGGGGCAGTTCTTC
V gene: TRBV7-2; CDR3 length: 13; clone size: few; J gene: TRBJ1-2; D gene: NA; CDR3 protein: CASSLDRGRGYTF; CDR3 DNA: TGTGCCAGCAGCTTAGATCGGGGACGCGGCTACACCTTC
V gene: TRBV25-1; CDR3 length: 13; clone size: few; J gene: TRBJ1-2; D gene: TRBD1; CDR3 protein: CASSAPDRGGYTF; CDR3 DNA: TGTGCCAGCAGCGCCCCAGACAGGGGCGGCTACACCTTC
V gene: TRBV29-1; CDR3 length: 13; clone size: NA; J gene: TRBJ2-3; D gene: NA; CDR3 protein: CSVAGQIADTQYF; CDR3 DNA: TGCAGCGTCGCGGGACAGATCGCAGATACGCAGTATTTT
V gene: TRBV4-1; CDR3 length: 14; clone size: many; J gene: TRBJ1-2; D gene: NA; CDR3 protein: CASSQSTAAHGYTF; CDR3 DNA: TGCGCCAGCAGCCAGAGTACCGCGGCCCATGGCTACACCTTC
V gene: TRBV7-9; CDR3 length: 15; clone size: NA; J gene: TRBJ2-5; D gene: NA; CDR3 protein: CASSPARGEQETQYF; CDR3 DNA: TGTGCCAGCAGCCCCGCGAGGGGGGAGCAAGAGACCCAGTACTTC
V gene: TRBV3-1; CDR3 length: 15; clone size: NA; J gene: TRBJ1-1; D gene: NA; CDR3 protein: CASSRGRGMNTEAFF; CDR3 DNA: TGTGCCAGCAGCCGGGGACGGGGGATGAACACTGAAGCTTTCTTT
V gene: TRBV7-9; CDR3 length: 17; clone size: many; J gene: TRBJ1-2; D gene: TRBD1; CDR3 protein: CASSPLGTGGRESGYTF; CDR3 DNA: TGTGCCAGCAGCCCCCTCGGGACAGGGGGGAGGGAAAGTGGCTACACCTTC
V gene: TRBV5-6; CDR3 length: 15; clone size: many; J gene: TRBJ2-5; D gene: NA; CDR3 protein: CASSSSGGSGETQYF; CDR3 DNA: TGTGCCAGCAGCTCCTCGGGCGGGTCGGGGGAGACCCAGTACTTC
V gene: TRBV7-2; CDR3 length: 14; clone size: NA; J gene: TRBJ2-1; D gene: TRBD2; CDR3 protein: CASGGRTRYNEQFF; CDR3 DNA: TGTGCCAGCGGCGGGAGGACCCGATACAATGAGCAGTTCTTC
V gene: TRBV2; CDR3 length: 15; clone size: many; J gene: TRBJ1-6; D gene: TRBD1; CDR3 protein: CASSRQGLVNSPLHF; CDR3 DNA: TGTGCCAGCAGTCGACAGGGCCTCGTAAATTCACCCCTCCACTTT